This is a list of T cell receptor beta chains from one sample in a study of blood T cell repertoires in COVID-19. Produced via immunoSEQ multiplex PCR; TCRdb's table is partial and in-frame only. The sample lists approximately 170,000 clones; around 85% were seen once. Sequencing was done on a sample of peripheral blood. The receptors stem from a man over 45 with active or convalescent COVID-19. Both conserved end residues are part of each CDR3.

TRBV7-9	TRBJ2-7	CASSAPAWAENEQYF
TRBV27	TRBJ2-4	CASSLSGGAKNIQYF
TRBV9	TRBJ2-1	CASSEGTGFGEQFF
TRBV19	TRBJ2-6	CASSDGGSGANVLTF
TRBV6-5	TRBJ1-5	CASKGQSNQPQHF
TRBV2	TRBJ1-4	CASRYRGTGEKLFF
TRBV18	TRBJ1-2	CASSPASPRLTNYGYTF
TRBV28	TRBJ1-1	CASSLGDRGMNTEAFF
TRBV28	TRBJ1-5	CASSSPGGAGPQHF
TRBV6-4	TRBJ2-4	CASDRDRGRRAKNIQYF
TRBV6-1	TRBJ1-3	CASSEAGRAGNTIYF
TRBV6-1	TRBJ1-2	CASSDRNYGYTF
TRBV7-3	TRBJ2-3	CASSSPQSGKTDTQYF
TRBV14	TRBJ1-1	CASSIIPGVTEAFF
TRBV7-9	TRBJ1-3	CASRLDRAGNTIYF
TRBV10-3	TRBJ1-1	CAIRGSGDTEAFF
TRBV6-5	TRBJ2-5	CASSSSRDIIWTQYF
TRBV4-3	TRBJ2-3	CASSQKGQRTDTQYF
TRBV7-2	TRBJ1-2	CASSAQGSYGYTF
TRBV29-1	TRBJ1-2	CSVEWGDSNYGYTF
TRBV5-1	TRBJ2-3	CASSSTSGGVSTDTQYF
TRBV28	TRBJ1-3	CASVTNLSGNTIYF
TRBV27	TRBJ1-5	CASSLPFPIGVTENHEGNQPQHF
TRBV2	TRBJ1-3	CASRPTRGQAGNTIYF
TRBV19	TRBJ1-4	CASSRRLTQQNEKLFF
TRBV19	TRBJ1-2	CASSSGTGGYGYTF
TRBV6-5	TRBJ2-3	CASNPGADTQYF
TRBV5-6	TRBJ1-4	CASSRGKDRLMGSEKLFF